This T cell receptor beta chain was profiled in a study of radiation and T cells in renal cell carcinoma (TCRdb year 2020). Concerning the study at large: In total, 50 or so samples, comprising 25 or so tumors and roughly 27 peripheral blood samples, were subjected to TCR beta sequencing. Across all 50 or so samples, 4,016,671 unique CDR3 nucleotide sequences encoding 2,658,974 unique CDR3 amino acid sequences were identified. The final blood draw took place at 4 weeks after radiation, the same time as nephrectomy.

The immunoSEQ kit was used, according to the manufacturer's recommendations, to generate TCR beta libraries from genomic DNA. For library preparation, a first multiplex PCR was performed with proprietary primers, followed by a second PCR in which unique barcodes were added, and bead cleanups were performed after each round. A positive control reaction and a negative control reaction, both provided in the kit, were run with every batch of samples. The final libraries underwent checking on an Agilent 4200 TapeStation D1000 ScreenTape, volumetric pooling, and quantification by qPCR. Sequencing was performed on an Illumina NextSeq500 with a MidOutput 150-cycle cartridge, and 156 Read1 and 15 Index1 cycles were run with kit custom primers. The pooled library was loaded at 0.9 to 1 pM with a roughly 20% PhiX control spike-in. On the study's bioinformatics: The vendor-processed data were analyzed in R, and a clonotype was defined as all T cells that share the same CDR3 nucleotide sequence. In the clone abundance analyses, frequencies in each sample were normalized to that sample's 10,000 most abundant clones. Before analysis, public T cell clones were removed, and these numbered fewer than five per sample on average. A difference in abundance of at least 32-fold between compartments was used to define tumor-enriched and baseline blood-enriched clonotypes. A beta-binomial differential abundance model was applied to find clonotypes that expanded or contracted between blood time points. Tumor-blood repertoire similarity was measured with the Baroni-Urbani and Buser coefficient, and group comparisons used two-tailed Wilcoxon tests in R. In its TCRdb copy, this immuneACCESS table keeps in-frame sequences only and misses some clones. Where compared with another copy, unresolved V genes explain less than half of these, and the others have no known cause. V, J and clone size are taken as reported in that table, and D and trimming were inferred from the DNA itself. This sample comprises roughly 45,000 clones, over 80% of them detected only once. Of the sample, roughly 30% falls within the top ten clones.

To note about this clone: Its antigen is currently not known. Base quality data are lacking; no much larger clone is found one base away.

Per the publication, the time point label means: blood 4 weeks post-SBRT, at nephrectomy. The sample's treatment or condition label, decoded: 15 Gy SBRT to primary tumor, nephrectomy 4 weeks later. The samples were obtained from a clinical trial, where primary renal cell carcinomas were treated with 15 Gy stereotactic body radiation therapy and then removed by nephrectomy 4 weeks afterward. To follow tumor-enriched clonotypes, serial peripheral blood was collected from radiation-treated patients at baseline and at 2 weeks and 4 weeks after SBRT. Renal cell carcinoma with clear cell pathology was present in all patients. Genomic DNA for TCR sequencing was prepared using the QIAamp DNA Blood Mini Kit (Qiagen). Only samples passing all quality control checks were included in the analyses. General findings and caveats noted by the study authors: An increase in top tumor clonotypes in blood was observed from baseline to 2 weeks post-radiation, followed by contraction by 4 weeks, which was taken to suggest transient expansion of tumor-resident clones. Changes in the blood repertoire were not tracked past 4 weeks after treatment. With a single-armed trial design, the study had no way to address how radiation dose or scheduling affects the TCR repertoire. No pretreatment tumor biopsies were available, so the baseline intratumoral presence of clonotypes could not be determined.

The CDR3 numbers 18 residues from cysteine through phenylalanine. The CDR3 DNA has 54 bases and is translated from base 1. V sheds 6 bases and J sheds 4 bases, leaving 24 bases between their ends. Sequences LGHNT (CDR1) and FRNRAP (CDR2) are obtained from the germline V gene. The TCR was taken from a woman in her seventies with renal cell carcinoma. The chain is encoded by TRBV12-5 joined to TRBJ2-2, and possibly TRBD1, on 6 matching bases. This material consisted of blood, taken from a patient whose treatment included radiotherapy and nephrectomy. This receptor has the CDR3 CASGLLPGTLIVTGELFF. The DNA is as follows: TGTGCTAGTGGCCTTCTCCCCGGGACACTGATCGTCACCGGGGAGCTGTTTTTT.